This T cell receptor beta chain emerged from a study of OX40 agonist ivuxolimab in advanced cancers. Study-wide points: In CD8+ T cells, expanded clones were on average more numerous than in CD4+.

CDR1 is MNHNS and CDR2 is SASEGT in the germline V gene. The CDR3 spans 12 residues. V lost 3 bases, J lost 4 bases, and 6 bases lay in between. Of note for this clone: Its antigen is as yet unknown.

Method: immunoSEQ multiplex PCR; TCRdb's copy keeps in-frame clones and lacks some. The sample carries 20,000 to 30,000 clones, roughly three quarters recorded once. The receptor was derived from an adult with an advanced solid tumor such as melanoma, head and neck, liver or kidney cancer. V and J are TRBV6-1 and TRBJ2-5; D is ambiguous. Sequenced here: CD4+ or CD8+ T cells sorted from blood, sampled in a trial of the OX40 agonist ivuxolimab. The CDR3 sequence: CASSDRPETQYF. CDR3 DNA sequence: TGTGCCAGCAGTGACAGACCAGAGACCCAGTACTTC.